This passage covers 22 T cell receptor beta chains from one sample sequenced in a study of naive and memory T cell subsets. Four PCR rounds used nested alpha and beta constant region primers plus the SP2 primer. TCRdb re-analysed the UMI-ligation and nested PCR reads in MiXCR, keeping a single row per CDR3 protein. Altogether 30,000 to 35,000 distinct CDR3 sequences are present, 6.5% to 8% being singletons, with the ten largest covering 3% to 3.5%. Sample treatment: skin biopsy from PPD injection site in Mantoux-positive individual. An oligonucleotide containing a UMI was ligated to the 3' end of TCR cDNA. Specimen: skin, collected from a tuberculin skin test site. The receptor set was obtained from an adult in good health.

This clonotype was recorded at least ten times. CDR3 DNA sequence: TGTGCCAGCTCACCAGGGACAGCATTTATCTCCTACGAGCAGTACTTC. Its translation is CASSPGTAFISYEQYF. The chain combines TRBV18 with TRBJ2-7; 7 nucleotides match TRBD1. CDR3 length: 16 amino acids. CDR1 is KGHSH, CDR2 LQKENI, per germline. Trimming at V came to 2 bases and at J to 0 bases, leaving 7 bases not matched to a gene.

The V gene is TRBV12-3 or TRBV12-4, the J gene TRBJ2-1; D gene unclear. Trimming cost V 4 bases and J 5 bases, with 9 bases left between them. CDR3 length: 13 amino acids. The CDR3 region is CASSYVGNNEQFF. The CDR3 DNA is TGTGCCAGCAGTTATGTCGGTAACAATGAGCAGTTCTTC.

The table lists this clonotype with many counts. The J gene is TRBJ2-3, the V gene TRBV20-1; D gene ambiguous. Germline V gene data show CDR1 as DFQATT and CDR2 as SNEGSKA (reference sequence). Trimming removed 5 bases from V and 2 bases from J, with 17 bases in between. CDR3 size: 15 residues. CDR3 DNA sequence: TGCAGTGCTCTTCAACCGCGACGGTCCACAGATACGCAGTATTTT. Translated, it gives CSALQPRRSTDTQYF.

The V and J genes are TRBV4-1 and TRBJ1-4; the D gene is possibly TRBD1 (5 bases). Trimming pared 0 bases from V and 8 bases from J, leaving 10 bases between. The V gene's germline CDR1 is MGHRA and CDR2 YSYEKL. This CDR3 spans 14 amino acids. The CDR3 DNA reads TGCGCCAGCAGCCAAGACTTGCGGGGCGAAAAACTGTTTTTT. Its protein is CASSQDLRGEKLFF.

This clonotype was detected ten times or more. The rearrangement links TRBV9 to TRBJ1-3; possible D gene TRBD1, 5 bases. Germline V CDR1 and CDR2: SGDLS, YYNGEE. Trimming pared 3 bases from V and 2 bases from J, leaving 9 bases between. There are 14 residues in the CDR3. CDR3 nucleotides: TGTGCCAGCAGCGGCGGGACGGCTGGAAACACCATATATTTT. Translated, it gives CASSGGTAGNTIYF.

Many counts were recorded for this clonotype. V is TRBV29-1 and J is TRBJ2-1; the D call may be TRBD1 or TRBD2 (5 bases each). The germline V gene has CDR1 SQVTM and CDR2 ANQGSEA. With 2 bases removed from V and 4 bases from J, the gap between germline ends came to 18 bases. The CDR3 extends over 16 amino acids. The CDR3 bases are TGCAGCGTTGAAAAGTTCGGGGCCTCAGGATACAATGAGCAGTTCTTC. This sequence encodes CSVEKFGASGYNEQFF.

By sample fraction, this clonotype is medium-sized. At one boundary the junction diverges from the germline segment, which might be a read error. The gene calls are TRBV2 and TRBJ2-1; tentatively, D is TRBD1 (5 bases). The germline gives CDR1 SNHLY, CDR2 FYNNEI. The length of the CDR3 is 14 residues. CDR3 bases: TGTGCCAGCAGTGGTGAAGGTCTTTCAGGGTTCGAGATCTTC. This encodes CASSGEGLSGFEIF.

This clonotype showed up many times. The chain uses TRBV20-1 and TRBJ2-2; D is possibly TRBD1 (6 bases). The germline V gene has CDR1 DFQATT and CDR2 SNEGSKA (reference sequence). The CDR3 is 13 residues long. The V gene lost 8 bases and the J gene lost 3 bases, with 13 bases spanning the gap. The CDR3 loop is CSSQGQDTGELFF. The CDR3 bases are TGCAGTTCTCAGGGGCAAGACACCGGGGAGCTGTTTTTT.

This clonotype counts as medium-sized (0.01 to 0.1%). V usage is TRBV7-2 and J usage is TRBJ2-7; perhaps D is TRBD1 or TRBD2 (5 bases each). The germline gives CDR1 SGHTA, CDR2 FQGNSA. This CDR3 is 18 amino acids long. Trimming took 1 base from V and 0 from J, leaving 19 bases between them. The CDR3 coding sequence is TGTGCCAGCAGCTTAGTATCCCCGACAGCTCGGGGCTCCTACGAGCAGTACTTC. Residues: CASSLVSPTARGSYEQYF. Drawing the rest from reference TRBV7-2 and TRBJ2-7, the complete variable domain is GAGVSQSPSNKVTEKGKDVELRCDPISGHTALYWYRQSLGQGLEFLIYFQGNSAPDKSGLPSDRFSAERTGGSVSTLTIQRTQQEDSAVYLCASSLVSPTARGSYEQYFGPGTRLTVT.

This clonotype was detected many times. This chain links TRBV20-1 with TRBJ2-5; no firm D call. The CDR3 consists of 12 residues. Trimming removed 6 bases from V and 4 bases from J, with 12 bases in between. The germline V gene encodes CDR1 DFQATT and CDR2 SNEGSKA (reference sequence). CDR3 nucleotides: TGCAGTGCCCCCGATGAAGGAGAGACCCAGTACTTC. It codes for CSAPDEGETQYF.

This clonotype occurred many times. The genes are TRBV12-3 or TRBV12-4 and TRBJ2-7; D call uncertain. CDR3 length: 13 amino acids. V was clipped by 1 base and J by 2 bases, with 6 bases between them. CDR3 region: CASSLGPTYEQYF. DNA of the CDR3: TGTGCCAGCAGTTTAGGTCCCACCTACGAGCAGTACTTC.

This clonotype was seen once. The chain is built from TRBV5-1 and TRBJ2-5, with no clear D. CDR3 size: 13 residues. V lost 3 bases, J lost 4 bases, and 10 bases lay in between. The germline gives CDR1 SGHRS, CDR2 YFSETQ. The CDR3: CASSSMWGETQYF. CDR3 nucleotide sequence: TGCGCCAGCAGCTCGATGTGGGGAGAGACCCAGTACTTC.

This clonotype has only a few counts. The V call is TRBV10-1, the J call TRBJ2-3; D remains unclear. Germline V gives CDR1 WNHNN, CDR2 SYGVQD (reference sequence). The length of the CDR3 is 10 residues. V was pared by 8 bases and J by 10 bases, with 10 bases between. DNA for the CDR3: TGCGCCAGCGTCAGAAGGGCGCAGTATTTT. This translates into CASVRRAQYF.

This clonotype was seen repeatedly, ten times or more. This chain connects TRBV5-1 to TRBJ2-3, with a possible D match to TRBD2 (6 bases). Germline values: CDR1 SGHRS, CDR2 YFSETQ. The V end lost 7 bases, the J end lost 0 bases, and 12 bases lay between the germline ends. This CDR3 has 14 amino acids. The CDR3 bases are TGCGCCAGCGGCCCGGAGGGGAGCACAGATACGCAGTATTTT. Protein sequence: CASGPEGSTDTQYF.

This clonotype was found many times. V gene TRBV5-1 combines with J gene TRBJ2-1, with 9 positions matching TRBD2. Trimming removed 6 bases from V and 6 bases from J; junction bases left unmatched: 10. The CDR3 covers 15 residues. Germline-derived CDR1 and CDR2 are SGHRS and YFSETQ. The CDR3 sequence: CASKGGGGEGNEQFF. In DNA, the CDR3 is TGCGCCAGCAAAGGGGGCGGGGGGGAAGGCAATGAGCAGTTCTTC. Based on the CDR3 plus reference TRBV5-1 and TRBJ2-1, the full variable domain is KAGVTQTPRYLIKTRGQQVTLSCSPISGHRSVSWYQQTPGQGLQFLFEYFSETQRNKGNFPGRFSGRQFSNSRSEMNVSTLELGDSALYLCASKGGGGEGNEQFFGPGTRLTVL.

This clonotype was seen many times. The V gene is TRBV28, the J gene TRBJ1-1, with D hard to call. V lost 3 bases, J lost 0 bases, and 8 bases lay in between. CDR1 is MDHEN, CDR2 SYDVKM, per germline. The CDR3 has 14 amino acids. Here the CDR3 DNA reads TGTGCCAGCAGTTTGCCGGACTTGAACACTGAAGCTTTCTTT. Translated, it gives CASSLPDLNTEAFF.

The V gene is TRBV7-8, the J gene TRBJ2-1; tentatively, D is TRBD1 or TRBD2 (5 bases each). Trimming left V 5 bases short and J 0 bases short, with 11 bases between. The CDR3 is 15 amino acids. The germline V gene has CDR1 SGHVS and CDR2 FQNEAQ. This CDR3 is CASSMGPSSYNEQFF. The CDR3 DNA reads as TGTGCCAGCAGCATGGGACCGAGCTCCTACAATGAGCAGTTCTTC.

Ten or more counts support this clonotype. In DNA, the CDR3 is TGTGCCAGCGGCAGGGGGAACACTGAAGCTTTCTTT. Residues: CASGRGNTEAFF. The gene calls are TRBV6-1 and TRBJ1-1; a weak D match, TRBD1 (6 bases). Germline CDR1 reads MNHNS; CDR2 reads SASEGT. The germline V and J ends were trimmed by 8 bases and 1 base, with 8 bases remaining between them. CDR3 length: 12 residues.

The rearrangement uses TRBV9 and TRBJ2-2, with 7 bases lining up with TRBD1. Germline values: CDR1 SGDLS, CDR2 YYNGEE. The CDR3 contains 16 residues. Trimming at V came to 0 bases and at J to 9 bases, leaving 11 bases not matched to a gene. DNA for the CDR3: TGTGCCAGCAGCGTAGGATCTGACAGGGCTATGCGGGAGCTGTTTTTT. This encodes CASSVGSDRAMRELFF.

This clonotype has just a few counts. This chain uses TRBV19 with TRBJ2-3, with a tentative D call TRBD1 (5 bases). The CDR3 is made up of 15 amino acids. Germline CDR1 reads LNHDA; CDR2 reads SQIVND (reference sequence). The ends were cut back, 5 bases at V and 2 bases at J, with 14 bases in the middle. CDR3 sequence (DNA): TGTGCCAGTAGTTCCGCAGGGCGCCCCACAGATACGCAGTATTTT. Protein sequence: CASSSAGRPTDTQYF.

The gene calls are TRBV5-1 and TRBJ2-1; TRBD2 aligns across 11 bases. The CDR3 runs to 16 residues. V trimming: 4 bases; J trimming: 4 bases; junction bases outside the gene matches: 7. Germline V gene data show CDR1 as SGHRS and CDR2 as YFSETQ. CDR3 in DNA: TGCGCCAGCAGCCAAACAACTAGCGGGGGTTACAATGAGCAGTTCTTC. As protein: CASSQTTSGGYNEQFF.

This chain uses TRBV5-5 with TRBJ2-3; D possibly corresponds to TRBD2 (6 bases). This CDR3 is built from 15 residues. Germline V lookup: CDR1 SGHKS, CDR2 YYEKEE (reference sequence). V lost 2 bases, J lost 2 bases, and 12 bases lay in between. CDR3 residues: CASSFSGVPTDTQYF. CDR3 sequence (DNA): TGTGCCAGCAGCTTTTCGGGGGTTCCCACAGATACGCAGTATTTT.